Each of the 27 T cell receptor beta chains below was sequenced from the same sample in a study of T-cell memory formation after mild COVID-19. Using its own MiXCR run on the 5' RACE reads, TCRdb lists one record per CDR3 protein. This table has 200,000 to 300,000 distinct CDR3 sequences, approximately 9% appearing once. Sequencing was done on a sample of PBMCs or a T cell subset sorted from them (not recorded which). The receptors were gathered from a young man who had mild COVID-19 (a few samples of this study predate the infection). Cell type and time point are not known.

The chain combines TRBV25-1 with TRBJ1-5; a possible D gene is TRBD1 (6 bases). The V end lost 8 bases, the J end lost 1 base, and 9 bases lay between the germline ends. CDR1 and CDR2 (germline): MGHDK, SYGVNS. CDR3 length: 13 residues. CDR3 sequence (DNA): TGTGCCAGCCAGGGGAGAAGCAATCAGCCCCAGCATTTT. It encodes CASQGRSNQPQHF.

The chain carries TRBV20-1 and TRBJ2-7; 7 bases map to TRBD1. With 1 base clipped from V and 4 bases from J, the junction kept 7 bases outside the gene matches. The CDR3 is made up of 14 amino acids. CDR1 is DFQATT and CDR2 is SNEGSKA in the germline V gene (reference sequence). The CDR3 nucleotides are TGCAGTGCTAGAGCCACGGGACAGAAATACGAGCAGTACGTC. Translating it yields CSARATGQKYEQYV.

The table lists this clonotype with a few counts. The gene calls are TRBV7-9 and TRBJ2-2; no definite D call. Germline CDR1 is SEHNR and CDR2 is FQNEAQ (reference sequence). CDR3 length: 13 amino acids. Trimming left V 2 bases short and J 7 bases short, with 8 bases between. The CDR3 DNA reads as TGTGCCAGCAGCTTACGTAGTCACGGGGAGCTGTTTTTT. Its protein is CASSLRSHGELFF.

This clonotype rates as medium-sized. The genes are TRBV7-9 and TRBJ2-3; TRBD2 is a possible D gene (6 bases). The CDR3 contains 16 residues. V was shortened by 5 bases and J by 1 base, with 16 bases between the two germline ends. Germline V gene data show CDR1 as SEHNR and CDR2 as FQNEAQ (reference sequence). CDR3: CASSPTGRGGTDTQYF. The DNA of the CDR3 is TGTGCCAGCAGCCCCACGGGTCGCGGGGGCACAGATACGCAGTATTTT.

The V call is TRBV15, the J call TRBJ1-5; D is uncertain. Germline V gene sequence: CDR1 LNHNV, CDR2 YYDKDF (reference sequence). The CDR3 is 14 amino acids. The V end lost 0 bases, the J end lost 7 bases, and 10 bases lay between the germline ends. The DNA for the CDR3 is TGTGCCACCAGCAGAGATAGAGGAAACCAGCCCCAGCATTTT. Encoded protein: CATSRDRGNQPQHF.

The V and J genes are TRBV7-2 and TRBJ1-1; maybe TRBD1 (5 bases). Per germline, CDR1 SGHTA and CDR2 FQGNSA. V lost 5 bases to trimming and J lost 4 bases, with 14 bases between them. The CDR3 contains 14 residues. CDR3 sequence: CASSPIQGGTEAFF. The CDR3 coding sequence is TGTGCCAGCAGCCCAATCCAGGGTGGCACTGAAGCTTTCTTT.

In this sample, this clonotype turned up many times. CDR3 amino acids: CASSSYQETQYF. The CDR3 DNA reads TGTGCCAGCAGCTCGTACCAAGAGACCCAGTACTTC. This chain connects TRBV28 to TRBJ2-5; no clear D gene. Trimming left V 6 bases short and J 0 bases short, with 5 bases between. CDR1 MDHEN and CDR2 SYDVKM come from the germline V gene. The CDR3 loop spans 12 amino acids. Combining the CDR3 with reference TRBV28 and TRBJ2-5 gives the whole variable domain DVKVTQSSRYLVKRTGEKVFLECVQDMDHENMFWYRQDPGLGLRLIYFSYDVKMKEKGDIPEGYSVSREKKERFSLILESASTNQTSMYLCASSSYQETQYFGPGTRLLVL.

This chain links TRBV7-8 with TRBJ2-1, with D tentatively TRBD1 (6 bases). The V end lost 4 bases, the J end lost 8 bases, and 12 bases lay between the germline ends. In germline, CDR1 is SGHVS, CDR2 FQNEAQ. The length of the CDR3 is 13 residues. The CDR3 DNA follows: TGTGCCAGCAGCTCCTTGGACAGTTATGAGCAGTTCTTC. Amino acids: CASSSLDSYEQFF.

This clonotype turned up a few times. The gene calls are TRBV3-1 and TRBJ2-7; possibly TRBD2 for D (5 bases). The V gene's germline CDR1 is LGHDT and CDR2 YNNKEL (reference sequence). CDR3 length: 13 amino acids. V was shortened by 4 bases and J by 4 bases, with 11 bases between the two germline ends. The CDR3 here is CASSLPTGYEQYF. Written as DNA, the CDR3 is TGTGCCAGCAGCCTCCCGACGGGGTACGAGCAGTACTTC.

This clonotype was observed many times. The gene calls are TRBV6-5 and TRBJ1-3, with a tentative D call TRBD1 (5 bases). CDR3 size: 16 residues. From germline, CDR1 is MNHEY and CDR2 SVGAGI. Trimming removed 8 bases from V and 0 bases from J, with 17 bases in between. The CDR3 here is CASAPLPGSSGNTIYF. The DNA of the CDR3 is TGTGCCAGCGCCCCCCTCCCAGGGTCCTCTGGAAACACCATATATTTT.

The CDR3 reads CASSQVGQGSPIGNTEAFF. As DNA, the CDR3 is TGCGCCAGCAGCCAAGTGGGACAGGGGTCACCAATCGGGAACACTGAAGCTTTCTTT. The rearrangement uses TRBV4-3 and TRBJ1-1; TRBD1 matches at 10 bases. The junction had 12 bases not matched to a gene; V was cut back by 1 base and J by 1 base. This CDR3 has 19 residues. Germline CDR1 LGHNA, CDR2 YSLEER.

This clonotype has just a few counts. This chain links TRBV6-5 with TRBJ2-3; TRBD1 might be the D (6 bases). The V end was cut by 6 bases, the J end by 0 bases, with 7 bases between. Per germline, CDR1 MNHEY and CDR2 SVGAGI. The length of the CDR3 is 13 residues. The CDR3 nucleotides are TGTGCCAGCAGGGGACACAGCACAGATACGCAGTATTTT. Encoded protein: CASRGHSTDTQYF.

This clonotype was seen a few times. The chain couples TRBV12-3 or TRBV12-4 to TRBJ2-5; either TRBD1 or TRBD2 may supply D (6 bases each). V gave up 3 bases and J gave up 5 bases, with 13 bases separating them. This CDR3 comprises 14 residues. Here the CDR3 DNA reads TGTGCCAGCAGTTTTGGGGGGCATCGGGAGACCCAGTACTTC. It codes for CASSFGGHRETQYF.

A note on this clonotype: Given a much more abundant clone one base away, this may be a read error. The chain combines TRBV12-3 or TRBV12-4 with TRBJ2-1; TRBD2 aligns across 7 bases. The trim removed 8 bases at V and 3 bases at J, leaving 10 bases unmatched. The CDR3 is made up of 15 amino acids. CDR3 DNA sequence: TGTGCCAGCCGCATTAGCGGGTGTGTCTACAATGAGCAGTTCTTC. Residues: CASRISGCVYNEQFF.

This clonotype turned up a few times. This chain uses TRBV4-1 with TRBJ2-3; D may be TRBD1 (6 bases). Germline-derived CDR1 and CDR2 are MGHRA and YSYEKL. The V end lost 0 bases, the J end lost 4 bases, and 17 bases lay between the germline ends. The CDR3 is made up of 17 amino acids. The CDR3 is CASSQDSTGHDADTQYF. In nucleotides, the CDR3 is TGCGCCAGCAGCCAAGATTCGACAGGTCACGATGCAGATACGCAGTATTTT.

This clonotype was recorded at least ten times. This chain joins TRBV7-7 and TRBJ2-1; D assignment may be TRBD1 or TRBD2 (5 bases each). V lost 4 bases to trimming and J lost 7 bases, with 11 bases between them. The CDR3 runs 13 residues. Looked up from germline, CDR1 is SSHAT and CDR2 is FNYEAQ (reference sequence). CDR3 coding DNA: TGTGCCAGCAGCTCGTGGGGGTGGAATGAGCAGTTCTTC. The encoded protein is CASSSWGWNEQFF.

In this sample, this clonotype turned up a few times. In DNA form, the CDR3 reads TGTGCCACCAGCCCACGACAGGGGAGGAACTATGGCTACACCTTC. It encodes CATSPRQGRNYGYTF. The chain employs TRBV24-1 and TRBJ1-2; 8 bases align to TRBD1. Losses at the gene ends were 7 bases for V and 2 bases for J; bases not matched to a gene: 8. This CDR3 is 15 amino acids long. The germline CDR1 and CDR2 sequences are KGHDR and SFDVKD.

This chain joins TRBV7-9 and TRBJ2-1; D tentatively fits TRBD1 or TRBD2 (6 bases each). Germline CDR1 reads SEHNR; CDR2 reads FQNEAQ (reference sequence). V was clipped by 6 bases and J by 9 bases, with 18 bases between them. The CDR3 length is 14 residues. The CDR3 DNA sequence: TGTGCCAGCAGACCTGGGGGGCCTTTTGGTGAGCAGTTCTTC. Protein: CASRPGGPFGEQFF.

The rearrangement links TRBV19 to TRBJ1-5; D perhaps matches TRBD1 (6 bases). The CDR3 spans 13 residues. Germline CDR1 LNHDA, CDR2 SQIVND (reference sequence). V was shortened by 7 bases and J by 5 bases, with 12 bases between the two germline ends. The CDR3 bases are TGTGCCAGTATAGGGGGGGGCCATCAGCCCCAGCATTTT. This translates into CASIGGGHQPQHF.

The table lists this clonotype with a few counts. This chain joins TRBV7-2 and TRBJ2-3; D may be TRBD1 or TRBD2 (6 bases each). This CDR3 has 15 amino acids. Germline V gives CDR1 SGHTA, CDR2 FQGNSA. Trimming stripped 4 bases from V and 0 bases from J, with 11 bases between. CDR3 amino acids: CASSSGAHSTDTQYF. DNA for the CDR3: TGTGCCAGCAGCTCGGGGGCCCACAGCACAGATACGCAGTATTTT.

This clonotype was detected once. The chain is built from TRBV6-6 and TRBJ2-7; D unclear. The CDR3 runs to 13 residues. Germline CDR1 MNHNY, CDR2 SVGAGI (reference sequence). Trimming removed 2 bases from V and 3 bases from J, with 8 bases in between. This CDR3 reads CASSYLRFYEQYV. In nucleotides, the CDR3 is TGTGCCAGCAGTTACCTCAGATTCTACGAGCAGTACGTC.

At least ten counts were recorded for this clonotype. The chain employs TRBV7-3 and TRBJ2-5; 12 nucleotides match TRBD2. After removal of 5 bases from V and 5 bases from J, the junction contained 3 bases not matched to a gene. The CDR3 sequence is 14 residues long. Germline CDR1 reads SGHTA; CDR2 reads FQGTGA. CDR3 in DNA: TGTGCCAGCAGCCCTAGCGGGGGGGCTGAGACCCAGTACTTC. This sequence encodes CASSPSGGAETQYF.

This chain connects TRBV5-1 to TRBJ1-1; weak D call: TRBD1 (6 bases). V dropped 2 bases and J dropped 5 bases, with 16 bases sitting between them. The CDR3 has 15 amino acids. The germline V gene encodes CDR1 SGHRS and CDR2 YFSETQ. CDR3 region: CASSLSGVTETEAFF. CDR3 sequence (DNA): TGCGCCAGCAGCTTATCAGGGGTAACTGAGACTGAAGCTTTCTTT.

This clonotype was seen a few times. The genes are TRBV6-5 and TRBJ2-3; the match to TRBD1 covers 8 bases. The CDR3 contains 14 residues. Germline V gene data show CDR1 as MNHEY and CDR2 as SVGAGI. The V gene end was trimmed by 5 bases and the J gene end by 4 bases; junction bases not matched to a gene: 5. CDR3 DNA: TGTGCCAGCAGTCCCGAACAGGGGGCAGATACGCAGTATTTT. Translating gives CASSPEQGADTQYF.

This clonotype was picked up many times. The DNA for the CDR3 is TGCGCCAGCAGCCAAGTCGCAGGGGTGGAGACCCAGTACTTC. It codes for CASSQVAGVETQYF. The chain links TRBV4-1 to TRBJ2-5, with TRBD1 as a possible D gene (6 bases). The germline V gene encodes CDR1 MGHRA and CDR2 YSYEKL. The V gene lost 1 base and the J gene lost 5 bases, with 11 bases spanning the gap. The CDR3 runs 14 residues.

The chain recombines TRBV7-2 with TRBJ2-7; tentatively, D is TRBD2 (5 bases). This CDR3 region has 13 residues. Per the germline V gene, CDR1 is SGHTA and CDR2 is FQGNSA. CDR3 sequence: CASSLAWAERQYV. CDR3 bases: TGTGCCAGCAGCCTAGCCTGGGCCGAACGGCAGTACGTC.

This clonotype was seen a few times. The CDR3 is CSASGDQPQHF. Written as DNA, the CDR3 is TGCAGTGCTAGCGGTGATCAGCCCCAGCATTTT. The chain employs TRBV20-1 and TRBJ1-5; D uncertain. The CDR3 loop spans 11 amino acids. V was shortened by 3 bases and J by 5 bases, with 5 bases between the two germline ends. Germline CDR1 and CDR2: DFQATT and SNEGSKA (reference sequence).